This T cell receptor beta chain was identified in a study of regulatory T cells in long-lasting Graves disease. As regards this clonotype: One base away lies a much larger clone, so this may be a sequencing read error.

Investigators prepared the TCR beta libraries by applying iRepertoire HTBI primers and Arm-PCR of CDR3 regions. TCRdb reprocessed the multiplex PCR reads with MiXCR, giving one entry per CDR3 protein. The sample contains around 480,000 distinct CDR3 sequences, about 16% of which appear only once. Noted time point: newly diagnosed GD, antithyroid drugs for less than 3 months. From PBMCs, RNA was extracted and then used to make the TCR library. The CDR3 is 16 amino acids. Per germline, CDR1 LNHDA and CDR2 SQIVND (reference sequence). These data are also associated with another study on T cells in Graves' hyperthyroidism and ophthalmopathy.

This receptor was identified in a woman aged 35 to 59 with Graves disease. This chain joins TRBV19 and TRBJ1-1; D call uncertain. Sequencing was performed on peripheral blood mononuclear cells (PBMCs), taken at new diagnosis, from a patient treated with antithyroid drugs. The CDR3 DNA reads TGTGCCAGTAGTGTCAAAATCGGGCCGATGAACACTGAAGCTCTCTTT. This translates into CASSVKIGPMNTEALF.